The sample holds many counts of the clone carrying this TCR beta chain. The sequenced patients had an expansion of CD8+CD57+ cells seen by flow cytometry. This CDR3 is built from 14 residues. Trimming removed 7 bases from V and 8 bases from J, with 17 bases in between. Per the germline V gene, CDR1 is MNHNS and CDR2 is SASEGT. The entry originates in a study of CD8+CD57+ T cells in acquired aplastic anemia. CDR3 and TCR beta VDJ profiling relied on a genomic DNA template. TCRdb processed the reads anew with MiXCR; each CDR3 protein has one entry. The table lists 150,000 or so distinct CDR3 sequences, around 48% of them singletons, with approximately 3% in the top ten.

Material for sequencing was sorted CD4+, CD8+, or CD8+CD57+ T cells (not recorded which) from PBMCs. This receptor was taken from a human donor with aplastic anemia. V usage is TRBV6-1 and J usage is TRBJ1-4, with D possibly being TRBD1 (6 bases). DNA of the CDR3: TGTGCCAGCACTCTTACGCGCACAGGGGAAAAACTGTTTTTT. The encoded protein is CASTLTRTGEKLFF.